This T cell receptor beta chain came from a study of blood T cell repertoires in COVID-19. Germline values: CDR1 LGHDT, CDR2 YNNKEL (reference sequence). The V gene lost 0 bases and the J gene lost 7 bases, with 13 bases spanning the gap. This CDR3 is 16 amino acids long. The assay was immunoSEQ multiplex PCR, and TCRdb's table has in-frame clones only and misses some. In the table there are fewer than 250,000 clones, just under 85% of which are singletons. The TCR comes from a man in his fifties or sixties with acute or convalescent COVID-19. The material sequenced was peripheral blood. This chain connects TRBV3-1 (or the pseudogene TRBV3-2) to TRBJ1-6, with a tentative D call TRBD1 (5 bases). The CDR3 nucleotides read TGTGCCAGCAGCCAAGAAGGCAGGGCTAGGAATTCACCCCTCCACTTT. Its protein is CASSQEGRARNSPLHF.